This T cell receptor beta chain was documented in a study of T cells after yellow fever vaccination. Overall study context: Preparing low-cell-number fractions relied on SMART-Seq v4 Ultra Low Input.

This clonotype was observed a few times. TCRdb processed the 5' RACE reads anew with MiXCR; each CDR3 protein has one entry. The table records hundreds of thousands of distinct CDR3 sequences, about 12% of them present only once. Looked up from germline, CDR1 is DFQATT and CDR2 is SNEGSKA (reference sequence). CDR3 length: 12 amino acids. V lost 5 bases, J lost 4 bases, and 10 bases lay in between. This sequence joins TRBV20-1 and TRBJ2-3, with unresolved D. The clonotype originates from a young man who received the YFV17D yellow fever vaccine. This specimen consisted of PBMCs, obtained on the day of the yellow fever booster vaccination. CDR3 protein: CSAPRSADTQYF. DNA of the CDR3: TGCAGTGCTCCCCGATCGGCAGATACGCAGTATTTT.